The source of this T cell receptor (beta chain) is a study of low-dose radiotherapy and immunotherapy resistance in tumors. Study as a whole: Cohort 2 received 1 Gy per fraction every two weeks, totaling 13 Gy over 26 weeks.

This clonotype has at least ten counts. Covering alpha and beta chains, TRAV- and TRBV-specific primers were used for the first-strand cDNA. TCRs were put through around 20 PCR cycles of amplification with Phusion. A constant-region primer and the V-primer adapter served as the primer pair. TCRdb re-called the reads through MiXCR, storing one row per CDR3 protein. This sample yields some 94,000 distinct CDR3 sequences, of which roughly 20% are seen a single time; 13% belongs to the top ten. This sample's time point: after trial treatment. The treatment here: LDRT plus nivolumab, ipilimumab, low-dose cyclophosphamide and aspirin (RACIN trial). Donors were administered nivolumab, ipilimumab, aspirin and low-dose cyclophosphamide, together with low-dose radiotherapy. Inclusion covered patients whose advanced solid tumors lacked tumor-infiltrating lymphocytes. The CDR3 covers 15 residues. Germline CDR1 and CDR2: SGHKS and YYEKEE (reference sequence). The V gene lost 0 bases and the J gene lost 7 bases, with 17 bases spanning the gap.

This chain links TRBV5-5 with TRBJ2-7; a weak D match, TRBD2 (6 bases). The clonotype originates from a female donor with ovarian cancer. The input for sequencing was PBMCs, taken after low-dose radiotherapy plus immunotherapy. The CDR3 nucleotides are TGTGCCAGCAGCTTGGCCGGGAGTTCCTCGGGGGAGCAGTACTTC. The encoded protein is CASSLAGSSSGEQYF.